This T cell receptor beta chain stems from a study of response to subunit inactivated influenza vaccine listed by TCRdb under 2018. Regarding the complete study: Deep quantitative profiling of the T cell receptor repertoire was used in the study to follow responses to a trivalent subunit inactivated influenza vaccine. The investigation overall reported the following: According to the authors, only a limited number of new T cells may be recruited by each seasonal influenza vaccination.

The library was produced with RT-PCR. Instrument used: Illumina HiSeq 2500. TCRdb reworked the public reads: Q25 trimming with fastp, MiXCR clone assembly, productive beta chains retained. For every CDR3 protein sequence, its rows merge into one entry that carries the most common genes and DNA. A total of about 800,000 distinct CDR3 sequences appear in this sample, less than 25% of them only once. Clones ranked in the top ten supply around 9.6% of the sample. Its CDR3 holds 16 amino acids, cysteine through phenylalanine. Only CDR3 DNA remains: 48 bases, in frame from the first base. The junction shows trimming of 5 bases on V and 1 base on J, plus 20 bases between the germline ends. CDR1 DFQATT and CDR2 SNEGSKA are derived from the germline V gene (reference sequence). This clonotype was seen only a few times. The antigen this receptor binds is unknown. No base quality information exists; no much larger clone differs at one position.

The sequences come from PBMCs from blood, collected less than 6 days after vaccination. The receptor's source is a man aged 45-60 years who received an inactivated influenza vaccine. Donor details come from another sample of the same person, matched by shared clones. The chain couples TRBV20-1 to TRBJ2-5, with a weak D call of TRBD2 (6 bases match). The nucleotide sequence is TGCAGTGCTTCGTTATTAGCGGCAAAAGCCCAAGAGACCCAGTACTTC. Its protein reads: CSASLLAAKAQETQYF.